This record concerns one T cell receptor beta chain sequence. Being one base from a much bigger clone, this may be a read error. CDR3 length: 14 residues. Germline CDR1 is SGHTA and CDR2 is FQGTGA. The library was built from 400 ng RNA with molecular barcoded adaptors for alpha/delta and beta/gamma chains. TCRdb re-derived calls from the reads in MiXCR, one entry per CDR3 protein. The sample gives around 130,000 distinct CDR3 sequences, less than 15% of which show up once; 6.5% to 9% is in the top ten. This record comes from a study of read filtering for tumor transcriptome and immune sequencing. Sequencing was done on a sample of a population of CD138-negative cells sorted from bone marrow. The chain recombines TRBV7-3 with TRBJ1-1; D remains ambiguous. This receptor was obtained from a donor aged 40 or over with multiple myeloma. The CDR3 nucleotides read TGTGCCAGCAGCCCCACGCCGAGCCACACTGAAGCTCTCTTT. Translated, it gives CASSPTPSHTEALF.